The clone carrying this T cell receptor beta chain was detected many times. Its antigen is currently unknown. The CDR3 sequence is 15 residues long. CDR1 is DFQATT, CDR2 SNEGSKA, per germline (reference sequence). Trimming took 1 base from V and 1 from J; bases not matched to a gene: 5. This entry comes from a study of CD8 T cells in ankylosing spondylitis. Study-wide results and caveats: Ankylosing spondylitis blood appeared to be characterized by a TCR beta motif of eight highly homologous variants.

It was by quantitative 5'-RACE with molecular barcodes that TCR beta libraries were made. In TCRdb, the 5' RACE reads were re-called with MiXCR into one record per CDR3 protein. The sample holds some 130,000 distinct CDR3 sequences, approximately 7.4% seen once. This clonotype was sampled from a female donor with ankylosing spondylitis or in good health (not recorded which). The sequencing sample was made of blood, either unsorted or a sorted T cell fraction (not recorded which). The chain employs TRBV20-1 and TRBJ2-5; 8 bases agree with TRBD2. The CDR3, as DNA: TGCAGTGCTAGAGCACTTGCGGGGGGCCAAGAGACCCAGTACTTC. It is translated as CSARALAGGQETQYF.